In its sample, the clone carrying this T cell receptor beta chain was seen many times. Its target is unknown. CD4 T cells were positively selected, then CD8 T cells from the CD4-negative fraction. Two oligonucleotides, mixed equimolar, formed the beta constant-region primer covering TRBC1 and TRBC2. The ligated cDNA underwent four PCR rounds using SP2 and nested alpha and beta constant-region primers. Each CDR3 protein is one row after TCRdb ran MiXCR on the UMI-ligation and nested PCR reads. The repertoire holds some 80,000 distinct CDR3 sequences, approximately 9.2% seen once, with roughly 1.2% in the top ten. The entry originates in a study of naive and memory T cell subsets. Whole-study findings and limits: A few larger clonotypes appeared in naive repertoires, especially CD8, possibly memory cells re-expressing CD45RA. Naive and memory repertoire findings lacked a ground truth for validation.

This TCR was recovered from a human donor in good health. Sequencing was performed on naive CD8+ T cells from blood.

Here the CDR3 reads CAWSPPDLPSYNEQFF. For the CDR3, the DNA is TGTGCCTGGAGTCCCCCGGACCTCCCCTCCTACAATGAGCAGTTCTTC. The rearrangement joins TRBV30 to TRBJ2-1; D is unresolved. CDR1 GTSNPN and CDR2 SVGIG come from the germline V gene (reference sequence). V lost 2 bases and J 0 bases, leaving 14 bases between the germline ends. CDR3 length: 16 amino acids.